This TCR beta chain came from a study of cytomegalovirus exposure and HLA in healthy donors. Germline lookup yields CDR1 MNHEY and CDR2 SVGAGI. V lost 0 bases and J lost 0, with 9 bases in between. The CDR3 is 16 residues long. Amplification used 60 Vbeta primers and 13 Jbeta primers. Sequencing used immunoSEQ multiplex PCR; TCRdb keeps in-frame clones, though not all of them. The table records more than 150,000 clones, 84% of them present only once. The source is a girl aged 2 to 10 in good health and CMV-seropositive. What was sequenced was PBMCs. The chain is built from TRBV6-5 and TRBJ2-1, with a tentative D call TRBD1 (6 bases). The CDR3 reads CASSYSVRGSYNEQFF. The CDR3 DNA reads as TGTGCCAGCAGTTACTCGGTCAGGGGCTCCTACAATGAGCAGTTCTTC.